Below are 26 T cell receptor beta chains sequenced from a single sample in a study of cytomegalovirus exposure and HLA in healthy donors. PCR used 60 Vbeta primers and 13 Jbeta primers. TCRdb's table, derived via immunoSEQ multiplex PCR, lists solely in-frame clones and lacks some. Of about 150,000 clones in the sample, roughly four fifths are singletons; the top ten hold 1.5% to 2%. The sequenced sample was PBMCs. These receptors all come from a female donor in good health and CMV-seropositive.

CDR3 in amino acids: CASSTPRGEQYF. The CDR3 coding sequence is TGTGCCAGTAGTACCCCTCGGGGGGAGCAGTACTTC. The chain combines TRBV19 with TRBJ2-7; possibly TRBD2 for D (6 bases). Germline CDR1 LNHDA, CDR2 SQIVND (reference sequence). This CDR3 has 12 amino acids. V dropped 4 bases and J dropped 7 bases, with 11 bases sitting between them.

The rearrangement uses TRBV4-1 and TRBJ1-5, with a possible D match to TRBD1 (5 bases). The V end was cut by 1 base, the J end by 3 bases, with 10 bases between. This CDR3 is 15 amino acids long. CDR1 and CDR2 from the germline V gene are MGHRA and YSYEKL. The CDR3 DNA reads TGCGCCAGCAGCCAAGGTGGCGGACACAATCAGCCCCAGCATTTT. It encodes CASSQGGGHNQPQHF.

The chain uses TRBV13 and TRBJ2-7, with 7 bases identical to TRBD1. The J segment lost 0 bases and the V segment lost 2 bases, leaving 7 bases of the junction unmatched. This CDR3 contains 16 residues. CDR1 PRHDT and CDR2 FYEKMQ come from the germline V gene (reference sequence). This CDR3 reads CASSLPRAGGSYEQYF. The CDR3 bases are TGTGCCAGCAGCTTACCAAGGGCAGGGGGCTCCTACGAGCAGTACTTC.

This clone showed up just once. This chain uses TRBV19 with TRBJ2-7; D possibly corresponds to TRBD1 (5 bases). The length of the CDR3 is 13 residues. Deletions cut 3 bases from V and 6 bases from J, with 12 bases between. CDR1 and CDR2 from the germline V gene are LNHDA and SQIVND (reference sequence). The CDR3 coding sequence is TGTGCCAGTAGTATGTCGCAGGGTACCGAGCAGTACTTC. This sequence encodes CASSMSQGTEQYF.

This rearrangement joins TRBV7-9 to TRBJ1-3; possibly TRBD1 for D (6 bases). Trimming cost V 1 base and J 8 bases, with 9 bases left between them. CDR3 length equals 13 residues. Germline assignment: CDR1 SEHNR and CDR2 FQNEAQ (reference sequence). The CDR3 spells CASSLGQDDTIYF. CDR3 nucleotides: TGTGCCAGCAGCTTAGGACAGGATGACACCATATATTTT.

This clone came up a few times. DNA for the CDR3: TGTGCCAGCAGTTTAGGGGACATGCCTCGTCAGCCCCAGCATTTT. This sequence encodes CASSLGDMPRQPQHF. The rearrangement joins TRBV28 to TRBJ1-5, with D perhaps matching TRBD1 (6 bases). The V gene lost 2 bases and the J gene lost 6 bases, with 14 bases spanning the gap. The CDR3 covers 15 residues. Germline V gives CDR1 MDHEN, CDR2 SYDVKM. Filled out from reference TRBV28 and TRBJ1-5, the complete variable domain reads DVKVTQSSRYLVKRTGEKVFLECVQDMDHENMFWYRQDPGLGLRLIYFSYDVKMKEKGDIPEGYSVSREKKERFSLILESASTNQTSMYLCASSLGDMPRQPQHFGDGTRLSIL.

This chain links TRBV7-2 with TRBJ1-5; TRBD1 agrees at 9 bases. V dropped 4 bases and J dropped 5; count of bases not matched to a gene: 6. CDR1 SGHTA and CDR2 FQGNSA come from the germline V gene. This CDR3 has 15 amino acids. In DNA, the CDR3 is TGTGCCAGCAGCTCAAGTTACAGGGGGCATCAGCCCCAGCATTTT. It translates to CASSSSYRGHQPQHF.

As concerns this clone: At one end the junction does not follow the germline gene, possibly because of a read error. This chain uses TRBV7-6 with TRBJ2-7; D is unclear. Germline V gene sequence: CDR1 SGHVS, CDR2 FNYEAQ. This CDR3 is built from 12 residues. The CDR3 is CASSLVGDPIAF. For the CDR3, the DNA is TGTGCCAGCAGCTTAGTTGGAGACCCAATCGCGTTC.

The chain's CDR3 is CAWSSGRGPGELFF. CDR3 nucleotides: TGTGCCTGGAGTTCGGGCAGGGGACCCGGGGAGCTGTTTTTT. The rearrangement uses TRBV30 and TRBJ2-2; D perhaps matches TRBD1 (6 bases). The CDR3 has 14 residues. Looked up from germline, CDR1 is GTSNPN and CDR2 is SVGIG (reference sequence). Trimming left V 2 bases short and J 6 bases short, with 13 bases between.

The chain joins TRBV9 to TRBJ2-3, with D possibly TRBD2 on 6 matching bases. The CDR3 loop spans 16 amino acids. In germline, CDR1 is SGDLS, CDR2 YYNGEE. Trimming took off 0 bases at V and 2 bases at J, with 13 bases between the two ends. The CDR3 DNA reads TGTGCCAGCAGCGTAGGGAATAGCGGTTTCACAGATACGCAGTATTTT. Its translation is CASSVGNSGFTDTQYF.

This chain links TRBV11-2 with TRBJ1-1, with unresolved D. The V end lost 1 base, the J end lost 1 base, and 16 bases lay between the germline ends. The length of the CDR3 is 17 residues. CDR1 SGHAT and CDR2 FQNNGV come from the germline V gene. CDR3 nucleotides: TGTGCCAGCAGCTTAGGTGGGCTTGGGCGGGCGAACACTGAAGCTTTCTTT. This gives the protein CASSLGGLGRANTEAFF.

This chain links TRBV9 with TRBJ2-5; 9 bases are a match to TRBD1. CDR1 and CDR2 (germline): SGDLS, YYNGEE. The trim removed 0 bases at V and 4 bases at J, leaving 4 bases unmatched. The CDR3 extends over 15 amino acids. CDR3 protein: CASSVDGTGRETQYF. In DNA form, the CDR3 reads TGTGCCAGCAGCGTAGACGGGACAGGGCGAGAGACCCAGTACTTC.

Here the CDR3 DNA reads TGCGCCAGCAGCCAAGGTGCTCCCTCGGGGGATAGGTCCTACGAGCAGTACTTC. This encodes CASSQGAPSGDRSYEQYF. The chain carries TRBV4-1 and TRBJ2-7; a possible D gene is TRBD2 (6 bases). Germline assignment: CDR1 MGHRA and CDR2 YSYEKL. There are 18 residues in the CDR3. V lost 1 base to trimming and J lost 1 base, with 20 bases between them.

This clone was detected ten times or more. The rearrangement uses TRBV6-5 and TRBJ2-6, with no clear D. This CDR3 contains 14 residues. The V and J ends lost 6 bases and 0 bases respectively, with 6 bases between them. Germline V CDR1 and CDR2: MNHEY, SVGAGI. This CDR3 reads CASREISGANVLTF. The CDR3 region has the DNA TGTGCCAGCAGGGAGATCTCTGGGGCCAACGTCCTGACTTTC.

This clone was seen a few times. The V gene is TRBV29-1, the J gene TRBJ2-7; D possibly corresponds to TRBD1 (6 bases). Germline CDR1 reads SQVTM; CDR2 reads ANQGSEA. The V end lost 5 bases, the J end lost 2 bases, and 16 bases lay between the germline ends. This CDR3 comprises 14 residues. The chain's CDR3 is CSVYGQNQAYEQYF. CDR3 nucleotides: TGCAGCGTTTATGGACAGAACCAAGCCTACGAGCAGTACTTC.

V and J are TRBV5-1 and TRBJ2-3; the D gene is possibly TRBD2 (5 bases). CDR1 is SGHRS and CDR2 is YFSETQ in the germline V gene. V lost 0 bases and J lost 3, with 11 bases in between. The length of the CDR3 is 15 residues. The CDR3 sequence: CASSLGGPSTDTQYF. The CDR3 DNA sequence: TGCGCCAGCAGCTTGGGCGGGCCCTCGACAGATACGCAGTATTTT. Based on the CDR3 plus reference TRBV5-1 and TRBJ2-3, the full variable domain is KAGVTQTPRYLIKTRGQQVTLSCSPISGHRSVSWYQQTPGQGLQFLFEYFSETQRNKGNFPGRFSGRQFSNSRSEMNVSTLELGDSALYLCASSLGGPSTDTQYFGPGTRLTVL.

The chain's CDR3 is CASRPSGRTTDTQYF. Here the CDR3 DNA reads TGTGCCAGCAGACCTAGCGGGAGGACCACAGATACGCAGTATTTT. The rearrangement links TRBV9 to TRBJ2-3; TRBD2 matches 11 bases. The trim removed 5 bases at V and 2 bases at J, leaving 4 bases unmatched. Germline V gene data show CDR1 as SGDLS and CDR2 as YYNGEE. This CDR3 comprises 15 residues.

The rearrangement uses TRBV2 and TRBJ1-5, with D possibly TRBD1 on 6 matching bases. Germline assignment: CDR1 SNHLY and CDR2 FYNNEI. This CDR3 spans 16 amino acids. V was clipped by 3 bases and J by 0 bases, with 12 bases between them. Written as DNA, the CDR3 is TGTGCCAGCAGTGAGGGGGGGGCCCATAGCAATCAGCCCCAGCATTTT. Its protein product is CASSEGGAHSNQPQHF.

This chain links TRBV7-9 with TRBJ2-1, with 8 bases that match TRBD1. CDR3 length: 15 amino acids. The V gene's germline CDR1 is SEHNR and CDR2 FQNEAQ (reference sequence). V shed 5 bases and J 2 bases; nucleotides not matched to a gene: 5. This CDR3 is CASSHQGAPYNEQFF. CDR3 in DNA: TGTGCCAGCAGCCATCAGGGGGCGCCCTACAATGAGCAGTTCTTC.

V is TRBV5-1 and J is TRBJ1-1; D perhaps matches TRBD1 (6 bases). The CDR3 loop spans 16 amino acids. Deletions cut 0 bases from V and 4 bases from J, with 16 bases between. The germline gives CDR1 SGHRS, CDR2 YFSETQ. In DNA, the CDR3 is TGCGCCAGCAGCTTGGTTGGGGGGGCGCGGTTCACTGAAGCTTTCTTT. Its protein product is CASSLVGGARFTEAFF.

The rearrangement joins TRBV5-1 to TRBJ2-2; weak D call: TRBD2 (6 bases). Trimming stripped 2 bases from V and 1 base from J, with 9 bases between. CDR1 SGHRS and CDR2 YFSETQ come from the germline V gene. This CDR3 region has 15 residues. CDR3 in DNA: TGCGCCAGCAGCTTTGGTAGCGGGAACACCGGGGAGCTGTTTTTT. Its protein is CASSFGSGNTGELFF.

The V gene is TRBV7-9, the J gene TRBJ2-3; 8 bases are shared with TRBD2. Trimming removed 5 bases from V and 5 bases from J; junction bases left unmatched: 9. This CDR3 has 15 residues. The V gene's germline CDR1 is SEHNR and CDR2 FQNEAQ (reference sequence). CDR3 sequence (DNA): TGTGCCAGCAGCCCACAAGCGGGAGATGGAGATACGCAGTATTTT. Protein product: CASSPQAGDGDTQYF.

To note about this clone: The junction and the germline gene differ at one end; a read error may be behind it. The rearrangement links TRBV6-6 to TRBJ2-1; 14 positions agree with TRBD2. Germline loops: CDR1 MNHNY, CDR2 SVGAGI (reference sequence). The CDR3 totals 15 residues. CDR3 in DNA: TGTGCCGGCAGTTCTCGGACTAGCGGGGGGAGTGAGCAGTTCTTC. This gives the protein CAGSSRTSGGSEQFF.

The J gene is TRBJ2-1, the V gene TRBV7-3, with 8 bases that match TRBD2. Per the germline V gene, CDR1 is SGHTA and CDR2 is FQGTGA. Losses at the gene ends were 1 base for V and 3 bases for J; bases not matched to a gene: 5. The CDR3 totals 16 residues. This CDR3 reads CASSLRRTSSYNEQFF. Written as DNA, the CDR3 is TGTGCCAGCAGCTTAAGGCGGACTAGCAGCTACAATGAGCAGTTCTTC.

The rearrangement uses TRBV10-2 and TRBJ1-5, with a tentative D call TRBD1 (5 bases). The CDR3 is 14 residues long. The V and J ends lost 7 bases and 1 base respectively, with 11 bases between them. Per germline, CDR1 WSHSY and CDR2 SAAADI. The CDR3: CASKPGKSNQPQHF. CDR3 sequence (DNA): TGCGCCAGCAAACCAGGGAAGAGCAATCAGCCCCAGCATTTT.

This clone occurred a few times. This chain connects TRBV5-1 to TRBJ2-1; possible D gene TRBD2, 6 bases. Looked up from germline, CDR1 is SGHRS and CDR2 is YFSETQ. Trimming removed 0 bases from V and 7 bases from J, with 17 bases in between. This CDR3 is built from 16 residues. The CDR3 bases are TGCGCCAGCAGCTTGGCCCCCGGGAGTCGCGGGAATGAGCAGTTCTTC. Residues: CASSLAPGSRGNEQFF.